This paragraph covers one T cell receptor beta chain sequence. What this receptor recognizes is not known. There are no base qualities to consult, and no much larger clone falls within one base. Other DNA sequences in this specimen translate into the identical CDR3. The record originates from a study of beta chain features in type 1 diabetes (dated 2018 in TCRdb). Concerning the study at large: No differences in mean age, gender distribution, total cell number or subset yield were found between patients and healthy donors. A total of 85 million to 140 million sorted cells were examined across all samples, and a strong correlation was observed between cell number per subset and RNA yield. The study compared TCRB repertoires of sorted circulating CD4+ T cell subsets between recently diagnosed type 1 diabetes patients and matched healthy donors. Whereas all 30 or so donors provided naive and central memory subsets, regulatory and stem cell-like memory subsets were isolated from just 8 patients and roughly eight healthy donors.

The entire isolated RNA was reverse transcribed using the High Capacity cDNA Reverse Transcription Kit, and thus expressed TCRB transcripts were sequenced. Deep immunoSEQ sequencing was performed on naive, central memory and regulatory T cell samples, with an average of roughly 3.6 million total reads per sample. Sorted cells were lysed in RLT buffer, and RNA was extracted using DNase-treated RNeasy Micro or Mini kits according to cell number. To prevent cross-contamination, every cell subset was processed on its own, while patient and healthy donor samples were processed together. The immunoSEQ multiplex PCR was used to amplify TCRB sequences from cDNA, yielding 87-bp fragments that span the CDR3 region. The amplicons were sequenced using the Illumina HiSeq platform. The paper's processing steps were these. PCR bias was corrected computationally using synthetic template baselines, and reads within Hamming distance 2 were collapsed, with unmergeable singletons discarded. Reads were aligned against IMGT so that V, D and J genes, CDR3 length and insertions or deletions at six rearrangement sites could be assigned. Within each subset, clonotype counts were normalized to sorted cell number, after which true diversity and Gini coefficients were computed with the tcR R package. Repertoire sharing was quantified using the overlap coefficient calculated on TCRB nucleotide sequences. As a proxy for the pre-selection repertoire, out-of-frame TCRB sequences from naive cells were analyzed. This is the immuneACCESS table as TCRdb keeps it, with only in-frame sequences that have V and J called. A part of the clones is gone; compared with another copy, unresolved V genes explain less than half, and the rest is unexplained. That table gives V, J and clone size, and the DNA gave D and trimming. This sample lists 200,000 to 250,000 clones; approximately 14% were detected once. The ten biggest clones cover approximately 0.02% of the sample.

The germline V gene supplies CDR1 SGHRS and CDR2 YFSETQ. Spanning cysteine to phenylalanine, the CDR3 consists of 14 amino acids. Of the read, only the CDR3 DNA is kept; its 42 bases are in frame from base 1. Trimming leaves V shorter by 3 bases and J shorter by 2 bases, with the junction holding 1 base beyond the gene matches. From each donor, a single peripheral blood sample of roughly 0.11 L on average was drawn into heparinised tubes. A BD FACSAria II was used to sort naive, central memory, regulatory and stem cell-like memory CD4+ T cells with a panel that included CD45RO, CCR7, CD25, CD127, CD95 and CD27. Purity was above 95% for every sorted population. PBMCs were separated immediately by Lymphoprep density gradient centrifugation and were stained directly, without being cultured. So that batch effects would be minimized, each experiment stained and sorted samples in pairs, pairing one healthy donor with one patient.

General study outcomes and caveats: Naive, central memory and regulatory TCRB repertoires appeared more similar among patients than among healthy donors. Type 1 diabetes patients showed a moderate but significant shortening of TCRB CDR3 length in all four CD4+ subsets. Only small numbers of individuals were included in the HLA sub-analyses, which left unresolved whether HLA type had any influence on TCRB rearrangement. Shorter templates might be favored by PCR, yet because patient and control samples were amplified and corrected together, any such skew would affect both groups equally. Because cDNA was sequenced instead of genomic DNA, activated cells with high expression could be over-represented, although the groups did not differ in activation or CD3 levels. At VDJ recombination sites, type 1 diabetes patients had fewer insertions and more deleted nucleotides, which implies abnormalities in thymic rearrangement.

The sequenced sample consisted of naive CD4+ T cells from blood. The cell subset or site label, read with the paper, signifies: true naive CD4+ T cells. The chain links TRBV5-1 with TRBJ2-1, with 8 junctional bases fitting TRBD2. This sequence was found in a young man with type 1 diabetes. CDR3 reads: CASSSGGPYNEQFF. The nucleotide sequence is TGCGCCAGCAGCTCGGGGGGGCCCTACAATGAGCAGTTCTTC.